This T cell receptor (beta chain) was captured in a study of PD-1 blockade in classical Hodgkin lymphoma. Time point: newly diagnosed, previously untreated cHL patient sample. CD4+ T cells were purified from thawed PBMCs by negative selection. Some clones are missing from TCRdb's copy, which holds only in-frame ones; the method was immunoSEQ multiplex PCR. The data show 20,000 to 30,000 clones, 91% seen once. This sequence originates from a human donor with classical Hodgkin lymphoma. Sequenced material: CD4+ T cells from blood.

The CDR3, as DNA: TGTGCCAGCAGGTACCAAGAGACCCAGTACTTC. Protein sequence: CASRYQETQYF. The chain combines TRBV5-8 with TRBJ2-5; the D is unclear. V shed 5 bases and J shed 0 bases, with 2 bases lying between them. Germline CDR1 reads SGHTS; CDR2 reads YDEGEE. This CDR3 is 11 amino acids long. Supplemented by reference TRBV5-8 and TRBJ2-5, the full variable domain reads EAGVTQSPTHLIKTRGQQATLRCSPISGHTSVYWYQQALGLGLQFLLWYDEGEERNRGNFPPRFSGRQFPNYSSELNVNALELEDSALYLCASRYQETQYFGPGTRLLVL.